These T cell receptor beta chains were read from a single sample in a study of T cells in Graves' hyperthyroidism and ophthalmopathy. Using its own MiXCR run on the multiplex PCR reads, TCRdb lists one record per CDR3 protein. The sample holds 600,000 or so distinct CDR3 sequences, about 17% seen once. The specimen sequenced was blood. These receptors came from a woman between 25 and 40 years old with Graves' hyperthyroidism. CDR3s include the opening cysteine and the closing phenylalanine or tryptophan. A row's size may be missing; if present it is once, few, many or a size class.

CDR3aa,abundance,v_gene
CASSLGAGRYEQYF,many,TRBV7-2
CASSLEYEFTTEAFF,.,TRBV7-8
CASSGRWAGGTDTQYF,many,TRBV2
CASSYRERGNTGELFF,few,TRBV7-3
CASSYFGKGSQPQHF,many,TRBV6-2/TRBV6-3
CASSITPPTVAEAFF,many,TRBV19
CASSLGTSAQETQYF,.,TRBV5-1
CASSLGSAGRKETQYF,many,TRBV7-2
CASSESGRGYGYTF,.,TRBV19
CASSFPPRTSGKARETQYF,many,TRBV28
CASSPTSGKGDEQFF,.,TRBV18
CSVEDSTGVSTDTQYF,few,TRBV29-1
CSAKGGGLNYEQYF,.,TRBV20-1
CASSQDWWAGGNTGELFF,.,TRBV4-3
CASSLYSSGTDTQYF,many,TRBV28
CASSGQATEAFF,many,TRBV2
CADYEQYF,many,TRBV27
CASSQDRVGETQYF,many,TRBV12-3/TRBV12-4
CASSPHREAAQNEQFF,many,TRBV28
CASRANRPLGEKLFF,many,TRBV2
CASSRWISGNTIYF,.,TRBV19
CASMGHGYTF,.,TRBV28
CASRPSPGLAGVRNEQFF,.,TRBV6-2/TRBV6-3
CASSPFRTLGLAPNIYEQYF,.,TRBV12-3/TRBV12-4
CASSHRASRSYNEQFF,few,TRBV7-3
CASSQTGGVSPLHF,many,TRBV7-3
CASSPRPSGGKNIQYF,many,TRBV18
CASSLGGQGAPIRSYEQYF,few,TRBV7-9
CASSLLEAGGTEAFF,many,TRBV28
CASRGLAGPGVGTGELFF,.,TRBV6-7
CASSQEYLQSSDTQYF,.,TRBV14
CASSLSGLEAEQYF,.,TRBV7-3
CASGGTFNTGELFF,many,TRBV13
CASRSRVSDTQYF,many,TRBV5-5
CASSIAGAVNTEAFF,few,TRBV19
CASSFPGNTGELFF,few,TRBV28
CASSRGQRAMNTEAFF,.,TRBV5-1
CASSAGNTEAFF,many,TRBV7-3
CASSLTGGEREQYF,.,TRBV5-1
CASLGGVLNTIYF,.,TRBV28
CASSPTSRVEQFF,few,TRBV5-6
CASSLQGEGFEQYF,few,TRBV7-3